The subject of this entry is one T cell receptor (beta chain). What it binds is not known. V shed 2 bases and J shed 13 bases, with 21 bases lying between them. Germline V lookup: CDR1 MNHEY, CDR2 SVGAGI. The CDR3 contains 14 residues. This specimen comes from a study of blood T cells in healthy people across ages. Alongside a J-beta primer mix, a sample-barcoded 5' primer served in a second PCR lasting about 7 to 11 cycles. TCRdb redid the calling of the 5' RACE reads with MiXCR, one entry per CDR3 protein. The profile shows about 1.6 million distinct CDR3 sequences, around 35% of them singletons. Findings and caveats of the study: It was held that diversity estimates obtained from one million T cells represented underestimates.

This chain links TRBV6-5 with TRBJ2-7, with a weak D call TRBD1 (5 bases). The sequenced sample was blood. The receptor comes from a woman aged 30 to 39 in good health. CDR3: CASSYGRAQETHYF. In nucleotides, the CDR3 is TGTGCCAGCAGTTACGGCAGGGCTCAAGAGACCCACTACTTC.